Presented here are 26 T cell receptor beta chains from one specimen sequenced in a study of blood T cell repertoires in COVID-19. Only in-frame clones appear in the TCRdb table, and some are missing; sequencing was by immunoSEQ multiplex PCR. The data show hundreds of thousands of clones, about 83% seen once. Specimen: PBMCs or T cells enriched from blood (not recorded which). Every receptor here comes from a woman aged 50 to 60 who had recovered from COVID-19.

The chain carries TRBV18 and TRBJ1-2; 11 bases match TRBD1. V lost 3 bases and J lost 6; bases outside the gene matches: 0. The germline V gene has CDR1 KGHSH and CDR2 LQKENI. The CDR3 extends over 13 amino acids. The CDR3 nucleotides read TGTGCCAGCTCACCGGGACAGGGGGATGGCTACACCTTC. It specifies CASSPGQGDGYTF.

In its sample, this clone was seen once. The CDR3 reads CASSSTATGTEAFF. Written as DNA, the CDR3 is TGTGCCAGCAGCTCCACCGCTACGGGAACTGAAGCTTTCTTT. This rearrangement joins TRBV7-2 to TRBJ1-1; D remains unclear. Germline values: CDR1 SGHTA, CDR2 FQGNSA. The CDR3 is 14 amino acids. Trimming removed 4 bases at V and 5 bases at J, with 14 bases between.

The chain couples TRBV6-5 to TRBJ2-2, with D possibly TRBD1 on 6 matching bases. The ends were cut back, 6 bases at V and 4 bases at J, with 9 bases in the middle. There are 13 residues in the CDR3. Germline V gene data show CDR1 as MNHEY and CDR2 as SVGAGI. The CDR3 region is CASSLRGTGELFF. The CDR3 DNA is TGTGCCAGCAGCCTCAGGGGCACCGGGGAGCTGTTTTTT.

The chain has TRBV2 and TRBJ2-2; 11 nucleotides align to TRBD2. V was clipped by 5 bases and J by 6 bases; unmatched bases: 2. The length of the CDR3 is 14 residues. Germline CDR1 SNHLY, CDR2 FYNNEI. For the CDR3, the DNA is TGTGCCAGCAGTTCACTAGCGGGGGCCGGGGAGCTGTTTTTT. Amino acid sequence: CASSSLAGAGELFF.

The rearrangement links TRBV2 to TRBJ1-5; tentatively, D is TRBD1 (6 bases). Germline lookup yields CDR1 SNHLY and CDR2 FYNNEI. V lost 7 bases, J lost 6 bases, and 16 bases lay in between. The CDR3 spans 14 residues. CDR3 sequence (DNA): TGTGCCAGCACTCTTGACAGGTCCCCTCAGCCCCAGCATTTT. Translating gives CASTLDRSPQPQHF. The full variable domain, its missing parts supplied by reference TRBV2 and TRBJ1-5, is EPEVTQTPSHQVTQMGQEVILRCVPISNHLYFYWYRQILGQKVEFLVSFYNNEISEKSEIFDDQFSVERPDGSNFTLKIRSTKLEDSAMYFCASTLDRSPQPQHFGDGTRLSIL.

The chain carries TRBV27 and TRBJ1-5; weak D call: TRBD1 (6 bases). The V end lost 6 bases, the J end lost 7 bases, and 22 bases lay between the germline ends. Germline loops: CDR1 MNHEY, CDR2 SMNVEV (reference sequence). CDR3 length: 16 amino acids. This CDR3 is CASSTTEGGRRQPQHF. The CDR3 DNA follows: TGTGCCAGCAGCACCACCGAGGGGGGGCGACGGCAGCCCCAGCATTTT.

The chain employs TRBV11-3 and TRBJ1-2; maybe TRBD1 (6 bases). Germline V gene lookup returns CDR1 SGHNT and CDR2 YENEEA. The V end lost 0 bases, the J end lost 7 bases, and 9 bases lay between the germline ends. This CDR3 spans 13 amino acids. The CDR3 here is CASSLEAGVGYTF. The CDR3 region has the DNA TGTGCCAGCAGCTTAGAGGCAGGGGTTGGCTACACCTTC.

The chain is built from TRBV29-1 and TRBJ1-2; possible D gene TRBD1, 5 bases. There are 12 residues in the CDR3. Germline V gene lookup returns CDR1 SQVTM and CDR2 ANQGSEA. V was pared by 3 bases and J by 5 bases, with 10 bases between. CDR3 protein: CSVDGGVYGYTF. CDR3 nucleotides: TGCAGCGTTGATGGGGGGGTTTATGGCTACACCTTC.

CDR3 in amino acids: CASSSSGQGRGYTF. The CDR3 nucleotides read TGCGCCAGCAGCTCTTCCGGACAGGGCAGGGGCTACACCTTC. The V and J genes are TRBV5-1 and TRBJ1-2, with 8 bases identical to TRBD1. The germline V gene has CDR1 SGHRS and CDR2 YFSETQ. The junction had 9 bases not matched to a gene; V was cut back by 3 bases and J by 8 bases. This CDR3 is 14 amino acids long. Based on the CDR3 plus reference TRBV5-1 and TRBJ1-2, the full variable domain is KAGVTQTPRYLIKTRGQQVTLSCSPISGHRSVSWYQQTPGQGLQFLFEYFSETQRNKGNFPGRFSGRQFSNSRSEMNVSTLELGDSALYLCASSSSGQGRGYTFGSGTRLTVV.

This rearrangement joins TRBV7-9 to TRBJ1-6; D possibly corresponds to TRBD1 (5 bases). The CDR3 has 14 amino acids. Trimming pared 5 bases from V and 6 bases from J, leaving 11 bases between. Per the germline V gene, CDR1 is SEHNR and CDR2 is FQNEAQ (reference sequence). This CDR3 is CASSPDSLNSPLHF. CDR3 sequence (DNA): TGTGCCAGCAGCCCCGACAGTCTTAATTCACCCCTCCACTTT.

The genes are TRBV7-2 and TRBJ1-1; D is ambiguous. V dropped 4 bases and J dropped 7 bases, with 16 bases sitting between them. The CDR3 has 14 amino acids. Per germline, CDR1 SGHTA and CDR2 FQGNSA. For the CDR3, the DNA is TGTGCCAGCAGCTCTACGTCCACGGGAAATGAAGCTTTCTTT. Amino acids: CASSSTSTGNEAFF.

The chain has TRBV7-2 and TRBJ1-6; D is possibly TRBD1 (5 bases). The CDR3 contains 16 residues. Germline loops: CDR1 SGHTA, CDR2 FQGNSA. V lost 5 bases to trimming and J lost 8 bases, with 19 bases between them. The CDR3 sequence is CASSPSSGRAYSPLHF. The CDR3 region has the DNA TGTGCCAGCAGCCCCAGTTCCGGCAGGGCCTATTCACCCCTCCACTTT.

This clone appeared once. As DNA, the CDR3 is TGTGCCAGTAGTACCACTCGACAGGGGTCAGGAGGGGGCTACACCTTC. Protein sequence: CASSTTRQGSGGGYTF. The chain recombines TRBV19 with TRBJ1-2; 8 bases line up with TRBD1. The germline V gene has CDR1 LNHDA and CDR2 SQIVND (reference sequence). The trim removed 4 bases at V and 8 bases at J, leaving 15 bases unmatched. The CDR3 totals 16 residues. Together with reference TRBV19 and TRBJ1-2, the CDR3 gives the full variable domain: DGGITQSPKYLFRKEGQNVTLSCEQNLNHDAMYWYRQDPGQGLRLIYYSQIVNDFQKGDIAEGYSVSREKKESFPLTVTSAQKNPTAFYLCASSTTRQGSGGGYTFGSGTRLTVV.

This clone has more than one count but fewer than ten. The gene calls are TRBV6-5 and TRBJ2-2; D uncertain. Trimming removed 6 bases from V and 4 bases from J, with 3 bases in between. The length of the CDR3 is 11 residues. CDR1 and CDR2 (germline): MNHEY, SVGAGI. The CDR3 DNA reads TGTGCCAGCAGACTCACCGGGGAGCTGTTTTTT. This translates into CASRLTGELFF.

The chain has TRBV5-1 and TRBJ1-6; a weak D match, TRBD1 (5 bases). Per the germline V gene, CDR1 is SGHRS and CDR2 is YFSETQ. The V end lost 3 bases, the J end lost 9 bases, and 19 bases lay between the germline ends. CDR3 length: 16 amino acids. CDR3 DNA sequence: TGCGCCAGCAGCTCACGGATAGGCAGGGTTCCTTCACCCCTCCACTTT. It specifies CASSSRIGRVPSPLHF.

The chain couples TRBV4-1 to TRBJ1-1, with 7 bases matching TRBD1. Losses at the gene ends were 4 bases for V and 3 bases for J; bases not matched to a gene: 5. Germline V gives CDR1 MGHRA, CDR2 YSYEKL. This CDR3 has 14 amino acids. The CDR3 DNA sequence: TGCGCCAGCAGCCTGGACAGGACAGACACTGAAGCTTTCTTT. This codes for CASSLDRTDTEAFF.

The rearrangement joins TRBV13 to TRBJ2-1; tentatively, D is TRBD2 (5 bases). CDR1 is PRHDT and CDR2 is FYEKMQ in the germline V gene (reference sequence). The CDR3 consists of 15 residues. The ends were cut back, 5 bases at V and 0 bases at J, with 11 bases in the middle. The CDR3 loop reads CASSPDWSSYNEQFF. The CDR3 nucleotides are TGTGCCAGCAGCCCGGACTGGAGCTCCTACAATGAGCAGTTCTTC.

The V gene is TRBV30, the J gene TRBJ1-5; 9 nucleotides align to TRBD1. Germline CDR1 is GTSNPN and CDR2 is SVGIG (reference sequence). J was trimmed by 6 bases and V by 5 bases; bases with no gene match: 5. CDR3 size: 13 residues. CDR3: CAWSGTGIQPQHF. The CDR3 bases are TGTGCCTGGTCCGGGACAGGGATTCAGCCCCAGCATTTT.

The chain is built from TRBV6-2 or TRBV6-3 and TRBJ1-1, with D hard to call. This CDR3 is built from 13 residues. The germline V and J ends were trimmed by 4 bases and 1 base, with 7 bases remaining between them. In germline, CDR1 is MNHEY, CDR2 SVGEGT. CDR3 sequence: CASSLQWNTEAFF. CDR3 bases: TGTGCCAGCAGTTTACAGTGGAACACTGAAGCTTTCTTT.

The chain couples TRBV4-2 to TRBJ2-5, with TRBD2 identical over 9 bases. Germline loops: CDR1 LGHNA, CDR2 YNFKEQ. The CDR3 runs to 15 residues. With 1 base clipped from V and 4 bases from J, the junction kept 4 bases outside the gene matches. The CDR3 reads CASSQVTRGGETQYF. CDR3 nucleotides: TGTGCCAGCAGCCAAGTCACGCGGGGGGGAGAGACCCAGTACTTC.

The V call is TRBV3-1 (or the pseudogene TRBV3-2), the J call TRBJ1-1; no clear D gene. V dropped 1 base and J dropped 5 bases, with 14 bases sitting between them. The CDR3 extends over 15 amino acids. Germline V gene data show CDR1 as LGHDT and CDR2 as YNNKEL (reference sequence). The CDR3 loop reads CASSQGSPTRTEAFF. The CDR3 DNA sequence: TGTGCCAGCAGCCAAGGGTCCCCTACTAGGACTGAAGCTTTCTTT.

The J gene is TRBJ2-7, the V gene TRBV11-2, with 10 bases that match TRBD1. V dropped 5 bases and J dropped 5; count of bases not matched to a gene: 6. The V gene's germline CDR1 is SGHAT and CDR2 FQNNGV. The CDR3 has 14 residues. The CDR3 reads CASSPDRGSHEQYF. The CDR3 region has the DNA TGTGCCAGCAGCCCGGACAGGGGGAGCCACGAGCAGTACTTC.

This clone turned up a few times. This chain joins TRBV29-1 and TRBJ1-4; TRBD1 agrees at 7 bases. The CDR3 consists of 15 residues. V shed 1 base, J shed 7 bases, and the junction held 9 bases outside the gene matches. CDR1 and CDR2 from the germline V gene are SQVTM and ANQGSEA. The CDR3 loop is CSVEVPGTAPEKLFF. The CDR3 bases are TGCAGCGTTGAAGTCCCCGGGACAGCCCCTGAAAAACTGTTTTTT.

CDR3 residues: CASSPLFSQGAQNTEAFF. The CDR3 DNA follows: TGTGCCAGTAGTCCCCTCTTCTCACAGGGGGCACAGAACACTGAAGCTTTCTTT. The chain combines TRBV19 with TRBJ1-1; 9 nucleotides align to TRBD1. J gave up 1 base and V 5 bases, and 14 bases lay outside the gene matches. The CDR3 is 18 residues long. From germline, CDR1 is LNHDA and CDR2 SQIVND (reference sequence).

This clone showed up many times. V is TRBV12-2 and J is TRBJ2-7; the DNA was not compared with TRBD1, the D call given in the table. TRBV12-2 is a recognized pseudogene. This CDR3 is 15 amino acids long. The CDR3 nucleotides read TGTGCAAGTCGCTTAGCCGGGACAGCCGCCTACGAGCAGTACTTC. It encodes CASRLAGTAAYEQYF.

The V gene is TRBV7-3, the J gene TRBJ1-6; D uncertain. CDR1 and CDR2 from the germline V gene are SGHTA and FQGTGA. The CDR3 contains 13 residues. V lost 3 bases and J lost 10, with 10 bases in between. CDR3 DNA sequence: TGTGCCAGCAGCTTGTCAGGATACTCACCCCTCCACTTT. Translating gives CASSLSGYSPLHF.